These 10 T cell receptor beta chains came from one sample sequenced in a study of OX40 agonist ivuxolimab in advanced cancers. Sequencing used immunoSEQ multiplex PCR; TCRdb keeps in-frame clones, though not all of them. In the table there are more than 45,000 clones, approximately 86% of which are singletons. Sequenced here: CD4+ or CD8+ T cells sorted from blood, sampled in a trial of the OX40 agonist ivuxolimab. All receptors come from an adult with an advanced solid tumor such as melanoma, head and neck, liver or kidney cancer.

Only one count was recorded for this clone. This sequence joins TRBV28 and TRBJ2-2; TRBD2 matches 11 bases. Germline V gives CDR1 MDHEN, CDR2 SYDVKM. The CDR3 extends over 15 amino acids. V gave up 5 bases and J gave up 3 bases; unmatched junction bases: 2. The CDR3 DNA is TGTGCCAGCAGTCAACTAGCGGGAGACACCGGGGAGCTGTTTTTT. Translated: CASSQLAGDTGELFF.

This chain links TRBV4-3 with TRBJ2-3, with 8 bases lining up with TRBD2. The CDR3 loop spans 17 amino acids. The germline V gene has CDR1 LGHNA and CDR2 YSLEER. Trimming removed 1 base from V and 5 bases from J; junction bases left unmatched: 11. CDR3 sequence reads: CASSQVLGRGDIDTQYF. DNA for the CDR3: TGCGCCAGCAGCCAAGTCTTAGGGCGGGGGGATATAGATACGCAGTATTTT.

This chain connects TRBV13 to TRBJ2-3; no reliable D call. The CDR3 sequence is 12 residues long. Deletions cut 3 bases from V and 1 base from J, with 2 bases between. Germline CDR1 is PRHDT and CDR2 is FYEKMQ (reference sequence). The CDR3 sequence: CASSLGTDTQYF. The CDR3, as DNA: TGTGCCAGCAGCTTGGGCACAGATACGCAGTATTTT.

The chain recombines TRBV9 with TRBJ2-7; D not certain. Germline CDR1 and CDR2: SGDLS and YYNGEE. The ends were cut back, 4 bases at V and 4 bases at J, with 18 bases in the middle. The CDR3 is 15 residues long. The CDR3 DNA follows: TGTGCCAGCAGCCCTCGAGGCGAAGTCACGTACGAGCAGTACTTC. Protein: CASSPRGEVTYEQYF.

V usage is TRBV27 and J usage is TRBJ1-2, with 7 positions matching TRBD1. The CDR3 is made up of 16 amino acids. CDR1 and CDR2 (germline): MNHEY, SMNVEV (reference sequence). The J segment lost 4 bases and the V segment lost 6 bases, leaving 14 bases of the junction unmatched. In nucleotides, the CDR3 is TGTGCCAGCAGCCCGGCTGGGGGCAGGGGGGGCTATGGCTACACCTTC. Amino acid sequence: CASSPAGGRGGYGYTF.

V and J are TRBV9 and TRBJ2-7, with 9 bases fitting TRBD1. With V trimmed by 0 bases and J by 3 bases, 1 base remained unmatched. The CDR3 is made up of 14 amino acids. Germline-derived CDR1 and CDR2 are SGDLS and YYNGEE. CDR3 DNA sequence: TGTGCCAGCAGCGTAGGACAGGGGGACTACGAGCAGTACTTC. This sequence encodes CASSVGQGDYEQYF.

As for this clone: A junction boundary mismatches the germline segment, possibly from a read error. The chain links TRBV7-9 to TRBJ2-7; TRBD1 matches 7 bases. Germline V CDR1 and CDR2: SEHNR, FQNEAQ (reference sequence). The CDR3 loop spans 14 amino acids. CDR3 sequence: CASSLPGQIYEQCF. CDR3 coding DNA: TGTGCCAGCAGCTTACCGGGACAGATATACGAGCAGTGCTTC.

The rearrangement uses TRBV6-4 and TRBJ2-1; D gene uncertain. Trimming cost V 2 bases and J 7 bases, with 9 bases left between them. CDR3 length equals 13 residues. Per germline, CDR1 MRHNA and CDR2 SNTAGT. In DNA, the CDR3 is TGTGCCAGCAGTGACGTCCACGGAAATGAGCAGTTCTTC. Protein product: CASSDVHGNEQFF.

Of note for this clone: Germline is not matched at one junction end, which may reflect a read error. Other nucleotide sequences in the sample specify the same CDR3. The chain is built from TRBV7-9 and TRBJ1-4; no definite D call. The CDR3 runs to 14 residues. Germline V CDR1 and CDR2: SEHNR, FQNEAQ (reference sequence). In nucleotides, the CDR3 is TGTGCCAGCAGCTTAGTAGGAACTAATGAAAAGCTGTTTTTT. This gives the protein CASSLVGTNEKLFF.

This clone occurred once. The same CDR3 arises from other DNA sequences in this sample as well. This rearrangement joins TRBV4-3 to TRBJ1-2, with D tentatively TRBD1 (6 bases). The V and J ends lost 0 bases and 4 bases respectively, with 12 bases between them. Germline CDR1 reads LGHNA; CDR2 reads YSLEER. The CDR3 is 15 amino acids. CDR3 amino acids: CASSQERGVPYGYTF. The CDR3 region has the DNA TGCGCCAGCAGCCAAGAGAGGGGGGTCCCCTATGGCTACACCTTC.